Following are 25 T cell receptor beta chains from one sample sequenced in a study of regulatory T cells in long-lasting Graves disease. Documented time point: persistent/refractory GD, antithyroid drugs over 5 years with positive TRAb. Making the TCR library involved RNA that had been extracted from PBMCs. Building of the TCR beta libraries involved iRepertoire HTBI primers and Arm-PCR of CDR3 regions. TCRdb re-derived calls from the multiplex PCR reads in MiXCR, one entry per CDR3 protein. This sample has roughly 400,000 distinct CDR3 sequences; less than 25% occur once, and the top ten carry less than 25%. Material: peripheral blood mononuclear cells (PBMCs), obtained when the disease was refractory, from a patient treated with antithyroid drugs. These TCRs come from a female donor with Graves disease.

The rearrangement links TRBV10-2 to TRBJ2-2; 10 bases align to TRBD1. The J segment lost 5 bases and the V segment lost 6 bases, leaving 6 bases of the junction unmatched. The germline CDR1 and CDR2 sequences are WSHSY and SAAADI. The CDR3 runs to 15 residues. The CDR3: CASRIDRGRTGELFF. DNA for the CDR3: TGCGCCAGCAGAATCGACAGGGGGCGAACCGGGGAGCTGTTTTTT.

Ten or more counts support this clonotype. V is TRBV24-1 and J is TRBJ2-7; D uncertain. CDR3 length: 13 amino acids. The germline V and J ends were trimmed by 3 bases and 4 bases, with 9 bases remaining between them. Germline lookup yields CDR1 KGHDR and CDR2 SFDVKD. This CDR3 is CATSDRTEYEQYF. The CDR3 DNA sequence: TGTGCCACCAGTGATCGTACAGAATACGAGCAGTACTTC.

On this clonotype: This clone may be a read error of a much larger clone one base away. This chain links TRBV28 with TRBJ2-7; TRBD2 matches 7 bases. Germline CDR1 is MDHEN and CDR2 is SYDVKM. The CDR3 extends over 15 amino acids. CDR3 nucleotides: TGTGCCAGCACCGCGGGGGTTCGGGTCCACTACGAGCAGTGCTTC. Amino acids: CASTAGVRVHYEQCF.

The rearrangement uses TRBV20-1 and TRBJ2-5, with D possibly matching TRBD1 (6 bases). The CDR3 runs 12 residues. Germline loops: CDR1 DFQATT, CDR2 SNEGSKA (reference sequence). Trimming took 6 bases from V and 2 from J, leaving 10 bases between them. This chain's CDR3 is CSALTGQETQYF. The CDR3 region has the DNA TGCAGTGCCCTTACAGGGCAAGAGACCCAGTACTTC.

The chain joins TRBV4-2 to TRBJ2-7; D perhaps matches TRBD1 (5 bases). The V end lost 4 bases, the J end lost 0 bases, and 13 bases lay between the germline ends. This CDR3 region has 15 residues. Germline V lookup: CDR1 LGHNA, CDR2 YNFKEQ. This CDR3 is CASSPSKGPSYEQYF. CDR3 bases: TGTGCCAGCAGCCCGTCCAAGGGGCCCTCCTACGAGCAGTACTTC.

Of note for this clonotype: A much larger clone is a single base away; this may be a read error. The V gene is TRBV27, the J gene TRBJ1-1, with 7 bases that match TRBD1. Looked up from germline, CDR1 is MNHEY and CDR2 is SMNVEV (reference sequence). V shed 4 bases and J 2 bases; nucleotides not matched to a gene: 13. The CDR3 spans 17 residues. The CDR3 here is CASSSWTGGTDNTEAFF. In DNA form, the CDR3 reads TGTGCCAGCAGTTCCTGGACAGGAGGGACCGATAACACTGAAGCTTTCTTT.

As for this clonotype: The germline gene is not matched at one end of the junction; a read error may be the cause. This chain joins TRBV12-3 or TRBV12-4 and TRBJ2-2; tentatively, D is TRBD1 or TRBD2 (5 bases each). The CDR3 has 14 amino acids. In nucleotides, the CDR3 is TGTGCCAGCAGACATGGCGAGGACACCGGGAAGCTGTTTTTT. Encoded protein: CASRHGEDTGKLFF.

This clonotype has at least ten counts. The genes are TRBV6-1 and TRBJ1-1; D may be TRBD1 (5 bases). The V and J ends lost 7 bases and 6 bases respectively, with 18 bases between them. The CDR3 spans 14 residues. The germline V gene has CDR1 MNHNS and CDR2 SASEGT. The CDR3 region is CASNQGARLAEAFF. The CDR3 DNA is TGTGCCAGCAATCAGGGCGCCCGACTGGCTGAAGCTTTCTTT.

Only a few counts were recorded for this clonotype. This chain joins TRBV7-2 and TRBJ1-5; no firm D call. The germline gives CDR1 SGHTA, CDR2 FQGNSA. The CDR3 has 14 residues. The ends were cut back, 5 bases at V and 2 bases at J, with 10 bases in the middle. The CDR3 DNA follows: TGTGCCAGCAGCGCCGGGAGAGGCAATCAGCCCCAGCATTTT. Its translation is CASSAGRGNQPQHF.

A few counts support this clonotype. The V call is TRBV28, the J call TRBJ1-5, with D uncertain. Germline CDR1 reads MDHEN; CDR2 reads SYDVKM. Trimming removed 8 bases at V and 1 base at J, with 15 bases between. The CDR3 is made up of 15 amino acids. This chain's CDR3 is CASLPTGMSNQPQHF. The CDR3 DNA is TGTGCCAGCCTACCAACGGGGATGAGCAATCAGCCCCAGCATTTT.

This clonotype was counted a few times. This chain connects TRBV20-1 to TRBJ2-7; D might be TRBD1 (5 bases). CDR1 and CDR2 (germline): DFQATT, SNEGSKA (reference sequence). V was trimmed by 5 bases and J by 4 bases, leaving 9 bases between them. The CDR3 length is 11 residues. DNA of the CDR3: TGCAGTGCTTCCTACAGGTACGAGCAGTACTTC. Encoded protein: CSASYRYEQYF.

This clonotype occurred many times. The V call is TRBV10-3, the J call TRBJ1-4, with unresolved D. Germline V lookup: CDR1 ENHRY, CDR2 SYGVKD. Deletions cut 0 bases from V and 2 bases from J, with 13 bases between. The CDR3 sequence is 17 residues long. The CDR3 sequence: CAISESGQAGTNEKLFF. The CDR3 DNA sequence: TGTGCCATCAGTGAGTCAGGCCAGGCCGGCACTAATGAAAAACTGTTTTTT.

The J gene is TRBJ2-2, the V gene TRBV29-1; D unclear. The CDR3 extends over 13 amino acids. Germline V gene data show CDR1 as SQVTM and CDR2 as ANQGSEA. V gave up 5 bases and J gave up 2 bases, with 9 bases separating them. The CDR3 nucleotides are TGCAGCGTTTTTGGAGAAAACACCGGGGAGCTGTTTTTT. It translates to CSVFGENTGELFF.

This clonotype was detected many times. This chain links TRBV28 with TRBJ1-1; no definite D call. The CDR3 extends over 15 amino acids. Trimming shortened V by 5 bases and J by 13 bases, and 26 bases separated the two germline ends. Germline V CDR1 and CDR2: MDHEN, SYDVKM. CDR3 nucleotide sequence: TGTGCCAGCAGTAATAAAACGTACACTCCTCGAAGTGGTTTCTTT. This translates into CASSNKTYTPRSGFF.

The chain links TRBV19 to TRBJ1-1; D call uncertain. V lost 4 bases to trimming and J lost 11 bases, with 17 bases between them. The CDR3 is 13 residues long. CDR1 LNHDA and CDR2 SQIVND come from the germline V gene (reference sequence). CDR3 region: CASSTGRGTGAFF. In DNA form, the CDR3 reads TGTGCCAGTAGTACAGGACGGGGAACCGGGGCTTTCTTT.

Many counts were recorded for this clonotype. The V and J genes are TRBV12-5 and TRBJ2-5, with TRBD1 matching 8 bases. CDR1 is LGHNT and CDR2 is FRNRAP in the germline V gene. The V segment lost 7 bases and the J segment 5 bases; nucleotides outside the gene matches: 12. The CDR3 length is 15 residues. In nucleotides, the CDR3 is TGTGCTAGTGCCCCAGGGGGCCCCAGGGTTGAGACCCAGTACTTC. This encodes CASAPGGPRVETQYF.

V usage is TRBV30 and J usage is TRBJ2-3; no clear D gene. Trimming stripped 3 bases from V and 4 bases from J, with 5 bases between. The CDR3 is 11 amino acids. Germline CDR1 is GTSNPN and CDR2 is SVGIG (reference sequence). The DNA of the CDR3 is TGTGCCTGGAGAATTGCAGATACGCAGTATTTT. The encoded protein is CAWRIADTQYF.

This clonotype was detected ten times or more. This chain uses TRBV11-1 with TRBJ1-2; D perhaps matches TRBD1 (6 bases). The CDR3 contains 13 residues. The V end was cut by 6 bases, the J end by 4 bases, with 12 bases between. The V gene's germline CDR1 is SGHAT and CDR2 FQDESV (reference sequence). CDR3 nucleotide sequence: TGTGCCAGCAGAAGGGGGTATGGCTATGGCTACACCTTC. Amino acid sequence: CASRRGYGYGYTF.

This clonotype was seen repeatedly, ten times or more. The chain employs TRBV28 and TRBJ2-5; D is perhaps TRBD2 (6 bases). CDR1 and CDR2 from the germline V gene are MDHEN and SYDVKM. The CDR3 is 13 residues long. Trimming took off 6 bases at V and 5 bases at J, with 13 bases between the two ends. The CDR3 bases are TGTGCCAGCAGGGAGGGGAGGAGGGAGACCCAGTACTTC. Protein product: CASREGRRETQYF.

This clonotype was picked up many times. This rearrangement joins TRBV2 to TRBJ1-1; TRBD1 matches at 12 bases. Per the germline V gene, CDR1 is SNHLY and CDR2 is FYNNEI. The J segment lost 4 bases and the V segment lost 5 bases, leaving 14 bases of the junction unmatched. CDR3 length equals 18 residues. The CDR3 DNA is TGTGCCAGCAGTCCTCGCTTTGGGACAGGGGGCGAGGGCACTGAAGCTTTCTTT. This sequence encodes CASSPRFGTGGEGTEAFF.

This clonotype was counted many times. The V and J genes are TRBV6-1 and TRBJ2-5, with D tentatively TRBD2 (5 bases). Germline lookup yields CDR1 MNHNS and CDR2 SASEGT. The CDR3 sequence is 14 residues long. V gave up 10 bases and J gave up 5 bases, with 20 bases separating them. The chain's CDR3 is CATLRYGERETQYF. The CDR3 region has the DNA TGTGCCACCTTAAGATACGGGGAGAGGGAGACCCAGTACTTC.

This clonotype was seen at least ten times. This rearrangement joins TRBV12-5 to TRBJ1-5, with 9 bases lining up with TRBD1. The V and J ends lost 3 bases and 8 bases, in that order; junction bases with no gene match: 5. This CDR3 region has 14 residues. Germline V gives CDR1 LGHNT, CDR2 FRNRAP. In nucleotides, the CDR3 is TGTGCTAGTGGTTTTGGGACAGGGTACGAGCCCCAGCATTTT. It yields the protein CASGFGTGYEPQHF.

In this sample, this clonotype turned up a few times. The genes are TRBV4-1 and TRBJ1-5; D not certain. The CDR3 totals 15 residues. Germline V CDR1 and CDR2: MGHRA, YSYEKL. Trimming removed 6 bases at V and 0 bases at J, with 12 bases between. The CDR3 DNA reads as TGCGCCAGCAGTTTAACTCTCTCTAGCAATCAGCCCCAGCATTTT. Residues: CASSLTLSSNQPQHF.

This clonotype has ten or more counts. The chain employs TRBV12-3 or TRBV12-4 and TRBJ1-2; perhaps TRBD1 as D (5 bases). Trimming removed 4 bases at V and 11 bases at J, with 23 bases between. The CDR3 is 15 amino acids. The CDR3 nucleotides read TGTGCCAGCAGTTCTGCGGGGACTCCCCGAGTCGGTTACACCTTC. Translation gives CASSSAGTPRVGYTF.

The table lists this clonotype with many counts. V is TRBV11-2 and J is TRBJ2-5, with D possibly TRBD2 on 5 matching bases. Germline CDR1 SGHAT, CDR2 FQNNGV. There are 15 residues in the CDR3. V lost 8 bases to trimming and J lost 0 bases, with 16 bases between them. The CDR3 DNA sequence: TGTGCCAGCCAAGATTCGACGGACTACCAAGAGACCCAGTACTTC. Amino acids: CASQDSTDYQETQYF.